Below, 8 T cell receptor beta chains from the same sample are listed, as sequenced in a study of cytomegalovirus exposure and HLA in healthy donors. Vbeta (60) and Jbeta (13) primers were used in the PCR. Data came from immunoSEQ multiplex PCR; TCRdb stores just in-frame clones and leaves some out. The profile covers 200,000 to 250,000 clones, with around 80% appearing a single time and around 1.7% taken by the ten largest. Sequences were obtained from PBMCs. Receptor source: a man aged 50-60 years in good health and CMV-seronegative.

The genes are TRBV11-2 and TRBJ2-2; D perhaps matches TRBD1 (5 bases). Between the trimmed V and J ends, which lost 5 bases and 2 bases, there was a span of 12 bases. From germline, CDR1 is SGHAT and CDR2 FQNNGV. The CDR3 extends over 15 amino acids. The CDR3 DNA follows: TGTGCCAGCAGCGACCGACAGATAAACACCGGGGAGCTGTTTTTT. Residues: CASSDRQINTGELFF.

The chain employs TRBV6-5 and TRBJ2-7, with 12 positions matching TRBD2. The CDR3 runs 15 residues. Germline-derived CDR1 and CDR2 are MNHEY and SVGAGI. The V and J ends lost 2 bases and 7 bases, in that order; junction bases with no gene match: 6. CDR3 nucleotides: TGTGCCAGCAGTTACCGCGGACTAGCGGGAAGTGAGCAGTACTTC. Residues: CASSYRGLAGSEQYF.

This chain uses TRBV5-4 with TRBJ2-7, with D possibly being TRBD1 (5 bases). In germline, CDR1 is SGHNT, CDR2 YYREEE (reference sequence). The V gene lost 2 bases and the J gene lost 1 base, with 7 bases spanning the gap. The CDR3 is 13 amino acids. CDR3 protein: CASSLRGSYEQYF. The CDR3 DNA reads as TGTGCCAGCAGCTTAAGGGGTTCCTACGAGCAGTACTTC.

The DNA of the CDR3 is TGCGCCAGCAGCGCACAGGGCGGCTCCTACAATGAGCAGTTCTTC. Protein sequence: CASSAQGGSYNEQFF. The chain joins TRBV5-1 to TRBJ2-1, with D perhaps TRBD1 (6 bases). This CDR3 is 15 amino acids long. Looked up from germline, CDR1 is SGHRS and CDR2 is YFSETQ. The V end was cut by 4 bases, the J end by 0 bases, with 11 bases between.

The gene calls are TRBV2 and TRBJ2-5, with 7 positions matching TRBD2. The end of the DNA aligns better with TRBJ2-7, so the J call may be wrong. Germline CDR1 reads SNHLY; CDR2 reads FYNNEI. The CDR3 spans 14 residues. CDR3 sequence: CASSEGGRIYEQYF. In DNA form, the CDR3 reads TGTGCCAGCAGTGAGGGGGGGAGGATCTACGAGCAGTACTTC.

This chain links TRBV5-1 with TRBJ2-7, with D possibly TRBD1 on 6 matching bases. The CDR3 consists of 15 residues. CDR1 and CDR2 (germline): SGHRS, YFSETQ. Trimming took off 0 bases at V and 0 bases at J, with 10 bases between the two ends. The CDR3: CASSLEQGPSYEQYF. For the CDR3, the DNA is TGCGCCAGCAGCTTGGAACAGGGTCCCTCCTACGAGCAGTACTTC.

V and J are TRBV27 and TRBJ2-3, with 8 nucleotides matching TRBD2. The CDR3 covers 15 residues. Germline CDR1 and CDR2: MNHEY and SMNVEV (reference sequence). The V segment lost 7 bases and the J segment 4 bases; nucleotides outside the gene matches: 10. CDR3 coding DNA: TGTGCCAGCACCCTAGACAGCGGGAGCGCAGATACGCAGTATTTT. Amino acid sequence: CASTLDSGSADTQYF.

This sequence joins TRBV27 and TRBJ2-5; the match to TRBD2 covers 13 bases. Matching the DNA end better, TRBJ2-7 makes the J call doubtful. The CDR3 has 16 amino acids. Germline V gene sequence: CDR1 MNHEY, CDR2 SMNVEV (reference sequence). The CDR3 sequence: CASSSGTSGEAYEQYF. CDR3 coding DNA: TGTGCCAGCAGCTCCGGGACTAGCGGGGAAGCCTACGAGCAGTACTTC.